This TCR beta chain was identified during a study of T cell clusters in autoimmune cytopenias. One tube held mixed TRB-A and TRB-B primer pools for touch-down PCR. No DNA is given; TCRdb re-called the multiplex PCR reads and lists each CDR3 protein once. This sample contains over 9,000 distinct CDR3 sequences. The germline V gene has CDR1 ENHRY and CDR2 SYGVKD. The CDR3 contains 14 residues. TRB was amplified from about 270 ng of peripheral blood genomic DNA per sample. This receptor was identified in a human donor with an autoimmune cytopenia or autoimmune hepatitis (not recorded which). The chain is built from TRBV10-3 and TRBJ2-1; TCRdb calls TRBD2, which cannot be checked without DNA. Material: peripheral blood. This chain's CDR3 is CAGSTGLHDNEQFF.